The sample holds a few counts of the clone carrying this TCR beta chain. Antigen specificity is unknown. TCRdb analysed the 5' RACE reads with MiXCR anew, one entry per CDR3 protein. The sample yields approximately 250,000 distinct CDR3 sequences, approximately 15% seen once. This sample was taken from a study of T-cell memory formation after mild COVID-19. Study-level information: TCR clusters showed largely donor specificity.

Trimming stripped 5 bases from V and 0 bases from J, with 10 bases between. The CDR3 is made up of 14 amino acids. Germline CDR1 and CDR2: SGHTA and FQGTGA. Study-wide points: In pre-infection memory, a portion of responding clones appeared, which suggested that cross-reactive memory joined. Chiefly within CM and EM were the contracting CD4+ clones; CD8+ ones were within EMRA.

The TCR was taken from a man between 18 and 35 years old who had mild COVID-19 (a few samples of this study predate the infection). Cell type and time point are not known. Sequencing was carried out using PBMCs or a T cell subset sorted from them (not recorded which). The genes are TRBV7-3 and TRBJ1-1; tentatively, D is TRBD1 (5 bases). CDR3 sequence reads: CASSEQVMNTEAFF. DNA for the CDR3: TGTGCCAGCAGCGAACAGGTGATGAACACTGAAGCTTTCTTT.